This T cell receptor (beta chain) was captured by sequencing in a study of blood T cell repertoires in COVID-19. As for the study in general: Sites across the United States, Italy and Spain contributed samples from acute and convalescent COVID-19. The cDNA or gDNA used as material had been derived from T cells, B-cell-depleted T cells, or PBMCs.

CDR1 and CDR2 (germline): SGDLS, YYNGEE. V dropped 0 bases and J dropped 2; count of bases not matched to a gene: 2. The CDR3 contains 15 residues. Original handling: How many nucleated cells were present was estimated from reference gene primer amplification. Using immunoSEQ multiplex PCR, the repertoire was profiled, and TCRdb retains in-frame clones only, with some absent. V and J calls and clone size are those listed in that table; D and trimming were worked out from the DNA. Of about 160,000 clones listed, roughly 80% are singletons. The sequencing input was peripheral blood. The receptor was isolated from a man aged 65 to 85 with acute or convalescent COVID-19. The J gene is TRBJ2-7, the V gene TRBV9, with 10 positions matching TRBD1. The CDR3: CASSVGGTGAYEQYF. For the CDR3, the DNA is TGTGCCAGCAGCGTAGGTGGGACAGGGGCCTACGAGCAGTACTTC.